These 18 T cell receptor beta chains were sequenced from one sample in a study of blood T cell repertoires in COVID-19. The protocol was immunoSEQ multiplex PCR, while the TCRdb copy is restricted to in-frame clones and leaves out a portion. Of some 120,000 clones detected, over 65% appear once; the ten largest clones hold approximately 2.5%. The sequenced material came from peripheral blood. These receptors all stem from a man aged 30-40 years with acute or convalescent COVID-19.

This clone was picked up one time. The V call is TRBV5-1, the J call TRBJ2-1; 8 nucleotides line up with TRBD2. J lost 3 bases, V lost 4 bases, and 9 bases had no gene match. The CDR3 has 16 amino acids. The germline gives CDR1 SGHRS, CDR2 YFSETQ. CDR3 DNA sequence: TGCGCCAGCAGCGGGGCAGCGGGAGTAGGCTACAATGAGCAGTTCTTC. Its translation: CASSGAAGVGYNEQFF.

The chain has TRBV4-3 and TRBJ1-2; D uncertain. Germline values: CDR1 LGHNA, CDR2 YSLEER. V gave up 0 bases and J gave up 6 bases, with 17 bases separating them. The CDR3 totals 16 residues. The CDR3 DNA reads TGCGCCAGCAGCCAAGATCGAGGGTCACGCCTTAATGGCTACACCTTC. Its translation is CASSQDRGSRLNGYTF.

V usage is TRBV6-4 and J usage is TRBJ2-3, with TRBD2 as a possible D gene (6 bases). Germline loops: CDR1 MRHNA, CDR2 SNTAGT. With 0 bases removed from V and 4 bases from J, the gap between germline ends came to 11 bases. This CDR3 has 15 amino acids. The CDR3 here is CASSDSVAGSDTQYF. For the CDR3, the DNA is TGTGCCAGCAGTGACTCTGTGGCGGGATCAGATACGCAGTATTTT.

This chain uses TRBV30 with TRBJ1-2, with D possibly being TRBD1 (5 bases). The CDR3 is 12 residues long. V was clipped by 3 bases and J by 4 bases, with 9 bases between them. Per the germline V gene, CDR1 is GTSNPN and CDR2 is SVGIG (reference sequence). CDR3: CAWRKGAYGYTF. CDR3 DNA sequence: TGTGCCTGGAGGAAAGGGGCCTATGGCTACACCTTC.

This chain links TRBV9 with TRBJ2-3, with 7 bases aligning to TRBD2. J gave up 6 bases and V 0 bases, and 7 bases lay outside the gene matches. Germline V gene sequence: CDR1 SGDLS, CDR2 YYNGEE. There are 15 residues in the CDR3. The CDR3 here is CASSVERGPRDTQYF. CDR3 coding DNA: TGTGCCAGCAGCGTAGAGCGGGGCCCTCGCGATACGCAGTATTTT.

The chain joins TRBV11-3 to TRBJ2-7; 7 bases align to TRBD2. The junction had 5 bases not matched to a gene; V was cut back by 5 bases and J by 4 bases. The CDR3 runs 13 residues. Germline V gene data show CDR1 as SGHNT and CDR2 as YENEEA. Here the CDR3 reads CASSNSGGYEQYF. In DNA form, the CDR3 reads TGTGCCAGCAGCAACTCCGGGGGGTACGAGCAGTACTTC.

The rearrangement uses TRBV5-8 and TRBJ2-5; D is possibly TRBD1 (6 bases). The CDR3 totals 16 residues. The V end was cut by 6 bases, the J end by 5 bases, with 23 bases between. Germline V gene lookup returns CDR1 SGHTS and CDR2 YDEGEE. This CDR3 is CASTTLKVSRGETQYF. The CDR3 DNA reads TGTGCCAGCACCACCCTCAAGGTCTCAAGGGGGGAGACCCAGTACTTC.

This CDR3 reads CASSLGPDNEQFF. CDR3 sequence (DNA): TGTGCCAGCAGCCTGGGGCCCGACAATGAGCAGTTCTTC. The V gene is TRBV13, the J gene TRBJ2-1; tentative D call: TRBD1 (5 bases). Trimming took off 5 bases at V and 5 bases at J, with 10 bases between the two ends. Germline CDR1 and CDR2: PRHDT and FYEKMQ (reference sequence). This CDR3 contains 13 residues.

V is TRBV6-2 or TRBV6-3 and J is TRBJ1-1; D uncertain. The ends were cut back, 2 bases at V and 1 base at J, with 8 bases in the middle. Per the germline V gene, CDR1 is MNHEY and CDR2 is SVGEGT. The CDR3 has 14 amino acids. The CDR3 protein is CASSYGRANTEAFF. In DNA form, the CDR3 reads TGTGCCAGCAGTTACGGGAGAGCGAACACTGAAGCTTTCTTT.

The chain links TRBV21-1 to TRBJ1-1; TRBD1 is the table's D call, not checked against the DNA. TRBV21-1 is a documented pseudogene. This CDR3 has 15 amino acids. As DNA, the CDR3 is TGTGCCAGCAGCACTTCGGGACAGTTGAACACTGAAGCTTTCTTT. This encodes CASSTSGQLNTEAFF.

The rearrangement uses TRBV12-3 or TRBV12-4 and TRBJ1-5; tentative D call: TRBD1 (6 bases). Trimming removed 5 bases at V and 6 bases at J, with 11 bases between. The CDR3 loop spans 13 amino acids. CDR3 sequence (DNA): TGTGCCAGCAGTCCCCAACAGGGTCAGCCCCAGCATTTT. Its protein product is CASSPQQGQPQHF.

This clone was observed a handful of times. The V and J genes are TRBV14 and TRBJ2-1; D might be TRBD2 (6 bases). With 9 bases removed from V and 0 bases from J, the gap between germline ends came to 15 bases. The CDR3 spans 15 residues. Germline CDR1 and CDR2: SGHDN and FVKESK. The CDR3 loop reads CASSGGLSSYNEQFF. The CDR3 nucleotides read TGTGCCAGTAGCGGTGGGCTCAGCTCCTACAATGAGCAGTTCTTC. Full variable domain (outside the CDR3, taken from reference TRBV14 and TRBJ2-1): EAGVTQFPSHSVIEKGQTVTLRCDPISGHDNLYWYRRVMGKEIKFLLHFVKESKQDESGMPNNRFLAERTGGTYSTLKVQPAELEDSGVYFCASSGGLSSYNEQFFGPGTRLTVL.

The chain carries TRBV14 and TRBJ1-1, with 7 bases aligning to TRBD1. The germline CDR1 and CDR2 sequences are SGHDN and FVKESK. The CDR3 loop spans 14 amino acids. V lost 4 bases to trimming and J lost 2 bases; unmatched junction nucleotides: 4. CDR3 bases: TGTGCCAGCAGCCGGTACAGGGGAAACACTGAAGCTTTCTTT. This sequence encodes CASSRYRGNTEAFF.

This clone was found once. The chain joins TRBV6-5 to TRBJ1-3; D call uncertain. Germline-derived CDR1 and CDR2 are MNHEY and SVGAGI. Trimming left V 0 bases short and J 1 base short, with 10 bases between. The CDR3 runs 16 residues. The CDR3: CASSYSNFISGNTIYF. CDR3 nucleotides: TGTGCCAGCAGTTACTCGAACTTTATTTCTGGAAACACCATATATTTT.

The CDR3 coding sequence is TGTGCCAGCAGCTGGACTAGTGAAGATACGCAGTATTTT. It is translated as CASSWTSEDTQYF. The chain combines TRBV7-2 with TRBJ2-3, with 7 positions matching TRBD2. The CDR3 is 13 amino acids. Looked up from germline, CDR1 is SGHTA and CDR2 is FQGNSA. The J segment lost 5 bases and the V segment lost 4 bases, leaving 3 bases of the junction unmatched.

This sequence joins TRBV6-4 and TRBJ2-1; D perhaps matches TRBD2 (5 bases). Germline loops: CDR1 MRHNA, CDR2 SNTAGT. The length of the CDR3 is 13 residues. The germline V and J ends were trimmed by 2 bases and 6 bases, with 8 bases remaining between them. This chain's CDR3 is CASSDEGFNEQFF. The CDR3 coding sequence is TGTGCCAGCAGTGACGAGGGTTTCAATGAGCAGTTCTTC.

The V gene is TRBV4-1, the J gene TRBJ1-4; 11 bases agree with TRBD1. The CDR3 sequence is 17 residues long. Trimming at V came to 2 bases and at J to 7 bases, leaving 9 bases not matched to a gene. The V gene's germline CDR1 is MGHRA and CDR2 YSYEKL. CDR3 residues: CASSQFSWTGGLEKLFF. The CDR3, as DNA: TGCGCCAGCAGCCAATTCTCTTGGACAGGGGGCCTTGAAAAACTGTTTTTT.

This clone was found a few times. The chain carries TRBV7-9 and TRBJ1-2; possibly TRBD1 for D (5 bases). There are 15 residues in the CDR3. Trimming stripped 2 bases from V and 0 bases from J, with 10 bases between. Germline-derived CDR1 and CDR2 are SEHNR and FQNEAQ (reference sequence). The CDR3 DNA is TGTGCCAGCAGCTTACAATCCAGGGCTAACTATGGCTACACCTTC. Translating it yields CASSLQSRANYGYTF.